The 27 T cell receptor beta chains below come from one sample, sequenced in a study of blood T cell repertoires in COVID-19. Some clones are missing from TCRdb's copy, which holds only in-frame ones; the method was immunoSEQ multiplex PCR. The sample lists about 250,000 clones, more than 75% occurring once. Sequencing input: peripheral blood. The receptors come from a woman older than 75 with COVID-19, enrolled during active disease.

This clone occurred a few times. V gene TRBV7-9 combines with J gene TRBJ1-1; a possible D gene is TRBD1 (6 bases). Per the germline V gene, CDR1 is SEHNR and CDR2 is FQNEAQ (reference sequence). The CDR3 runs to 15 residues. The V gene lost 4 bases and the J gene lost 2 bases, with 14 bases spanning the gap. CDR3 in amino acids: CASSSNRALNTEAFF. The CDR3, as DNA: TGTGCCAGCAGCTCTAACAGGGCTTTAAACACTGAAGCTTTCTTT. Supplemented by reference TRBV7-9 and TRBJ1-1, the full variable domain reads DTGVSQNPRHKITKRGQNVTFRCDPISEHNRLYWYRQTLGQGPEFLTYFQNEAQLEKSRLLSDRFSAERPKGSFSTLEIQRTEQGDSAMYLCASSSNRALNTEAFFGQGTRLTVV.

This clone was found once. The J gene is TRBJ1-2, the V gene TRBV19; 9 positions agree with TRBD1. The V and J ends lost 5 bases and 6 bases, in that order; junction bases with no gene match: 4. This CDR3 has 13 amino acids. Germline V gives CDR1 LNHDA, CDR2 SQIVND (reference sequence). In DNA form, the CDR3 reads TGTGCCAGTAGTCTTCGGGACAGGGATGGCTACACCTTC. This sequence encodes CASSLRDRDGYTF.

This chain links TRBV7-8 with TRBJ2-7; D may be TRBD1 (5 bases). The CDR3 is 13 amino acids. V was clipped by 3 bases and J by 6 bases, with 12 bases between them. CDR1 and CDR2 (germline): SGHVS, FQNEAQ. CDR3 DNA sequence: TGTGCCAGCAGCTTCCAACAGGTTTTCGAGCAGTACGTC. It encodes CASSFQQVFEQYV.

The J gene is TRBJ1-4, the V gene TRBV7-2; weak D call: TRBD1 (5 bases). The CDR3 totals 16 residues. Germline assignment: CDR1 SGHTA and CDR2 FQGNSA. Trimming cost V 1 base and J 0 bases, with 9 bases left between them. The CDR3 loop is CASSLGQTATNEKLFF. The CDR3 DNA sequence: TGTGCCAGCAGCTTAGGACAGACTGCAACTAATGAAAAACTGTTTTTT.

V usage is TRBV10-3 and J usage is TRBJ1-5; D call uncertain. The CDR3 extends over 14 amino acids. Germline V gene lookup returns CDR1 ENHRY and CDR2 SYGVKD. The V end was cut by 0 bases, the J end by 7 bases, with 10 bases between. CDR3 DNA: TGTGCCATCAGTGAGTCGCCCCCTGAGCAGCCCCAGCATTTT. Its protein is CAISESPPEQPQHF.

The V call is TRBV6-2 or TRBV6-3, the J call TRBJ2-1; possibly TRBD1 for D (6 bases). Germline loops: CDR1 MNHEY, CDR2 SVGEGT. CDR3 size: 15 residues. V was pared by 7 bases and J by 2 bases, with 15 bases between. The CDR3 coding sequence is TGTGCCAGCACCCCCGGTAAGGGGGCCTACAATGAGCAGTTCTTC. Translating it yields CASTPGKGAYNEQFF.

The CDR3 sequence: CASSSDKLNTEAFF. The CDR3 coding sequence is TGTGCCAGCAGTTCTGACAAATTGAACACTGAAGCTTTCTTT. This rearrangement joins TRBV28 to TRBJ1-1; D is unclear. Trimming pared 4 bases from V and 0 bases from J, leaving 9 bases between. The CDR3 runs 14 residues. Germline-derived CDR1 and CDR2 are MDHEN and SYDVKM.

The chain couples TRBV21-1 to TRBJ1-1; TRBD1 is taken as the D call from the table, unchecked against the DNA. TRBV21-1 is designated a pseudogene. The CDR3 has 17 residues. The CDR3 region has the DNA TGTGCCAGCAGCGGCCGGGACAGGGAGGGGGAAAGCACTGAAGCTTTCTTT. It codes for CASSGRDREGESTEAFF.

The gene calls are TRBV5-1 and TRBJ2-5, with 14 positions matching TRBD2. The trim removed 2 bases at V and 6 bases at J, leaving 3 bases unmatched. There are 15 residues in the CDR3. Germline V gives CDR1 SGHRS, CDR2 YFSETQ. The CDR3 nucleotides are TGCGCCAGCAGCTTAGGGACTAGCGGGGGACAGACCCAGTACTTC. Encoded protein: CASSLGTSGGQTQYF.

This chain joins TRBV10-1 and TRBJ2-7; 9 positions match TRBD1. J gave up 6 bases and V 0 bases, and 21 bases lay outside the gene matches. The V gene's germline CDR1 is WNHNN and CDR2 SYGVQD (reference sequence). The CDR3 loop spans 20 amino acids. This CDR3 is CASSESMFLGTGTSSSEQYF. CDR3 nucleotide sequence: TGCGCCAGCAGTGAGTCAATGTTTCTCGGGACAGGGACATCCTCGTCCGAGCAGTACTTC.

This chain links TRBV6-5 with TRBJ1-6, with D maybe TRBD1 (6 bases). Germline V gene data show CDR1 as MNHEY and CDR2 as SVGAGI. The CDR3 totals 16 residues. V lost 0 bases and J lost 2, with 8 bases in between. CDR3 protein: CASSYSTGPYNSPLHF. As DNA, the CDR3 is TGTGCCAGCAGTTACTCGACAGGTCCCTATAATTCACCCCTCCACTTT.

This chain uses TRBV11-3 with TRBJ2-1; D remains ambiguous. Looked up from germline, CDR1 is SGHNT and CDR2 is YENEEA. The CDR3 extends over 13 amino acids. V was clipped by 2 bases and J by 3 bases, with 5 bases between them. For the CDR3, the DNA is TGTGCCAGCAGCTTATCCAGCTACAATGAGCAGTTCTTC. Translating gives CASSLSSYNEQFF.

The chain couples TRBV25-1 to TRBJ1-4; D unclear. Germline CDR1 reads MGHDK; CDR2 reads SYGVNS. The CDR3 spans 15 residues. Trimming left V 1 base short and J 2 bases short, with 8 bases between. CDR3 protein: CASSESGGTNEKLFF. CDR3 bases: TGTGCCAGCAGTGAATCAGGAGGGACTAATGAAAAACTGTTTTTT.

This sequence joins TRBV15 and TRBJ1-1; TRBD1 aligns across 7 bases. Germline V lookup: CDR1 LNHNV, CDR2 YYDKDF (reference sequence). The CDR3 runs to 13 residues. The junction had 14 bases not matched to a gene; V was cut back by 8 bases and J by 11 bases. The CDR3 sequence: CATFPAGGNVAFF. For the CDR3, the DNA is TGTGCCACCTTTCCGGCAGGGGGTAATGTGGCTTTCTTT.

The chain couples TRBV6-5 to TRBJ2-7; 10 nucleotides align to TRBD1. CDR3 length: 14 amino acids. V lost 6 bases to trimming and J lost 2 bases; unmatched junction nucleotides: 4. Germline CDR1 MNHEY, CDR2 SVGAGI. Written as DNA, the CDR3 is TGTGCCAGCAGACCCGGACAGGGGGCCTACGAGCAGTACGTC. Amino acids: CASRPGQGAYEQYV.

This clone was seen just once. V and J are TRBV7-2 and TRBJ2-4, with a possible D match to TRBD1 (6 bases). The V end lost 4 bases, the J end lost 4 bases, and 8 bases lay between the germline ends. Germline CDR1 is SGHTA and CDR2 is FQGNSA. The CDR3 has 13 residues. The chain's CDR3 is CASSSGQKNIQYF. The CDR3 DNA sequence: TGTGCCAGCAGCTCCGGACAGAAAAACATTCAGTACTTC.

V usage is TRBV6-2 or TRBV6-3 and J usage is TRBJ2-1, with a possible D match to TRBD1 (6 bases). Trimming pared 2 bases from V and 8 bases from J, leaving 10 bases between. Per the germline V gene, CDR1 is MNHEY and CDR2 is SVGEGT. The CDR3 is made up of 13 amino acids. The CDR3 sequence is CASSYQGFYEQFF. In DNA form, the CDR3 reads TGTGCCAGCAGTTACCAGGGGTTTTATGAGCAGTTCTTC.

In nucleotides, the CDR3 is TGTGCCAGTAGTGGCCGAGGGTCACCCCTCCACTTT. This encodes CASSGRGSPLHF. The chain is built from TRBV19 and TRBJ1-6; the D is unclear. CDR3 length: 12 residues. V gave up 5 bases and J gave up 10 bases, with 9 bases separating them. Germline loops: CDR1 LNHDA, CDR2 SQIVND (reference sequence).

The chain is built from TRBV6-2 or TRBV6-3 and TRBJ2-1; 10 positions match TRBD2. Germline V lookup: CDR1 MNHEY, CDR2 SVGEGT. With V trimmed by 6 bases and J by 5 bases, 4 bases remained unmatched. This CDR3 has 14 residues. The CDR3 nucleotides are TGTGCCAGCAGCCATCTAGCGGGGGACAATGAGCAGTTCTTC. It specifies CASSHLAGDNEQFF.

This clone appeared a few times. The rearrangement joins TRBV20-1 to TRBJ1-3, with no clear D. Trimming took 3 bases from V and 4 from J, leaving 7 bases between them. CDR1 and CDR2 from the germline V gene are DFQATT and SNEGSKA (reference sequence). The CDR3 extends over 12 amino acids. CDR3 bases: TGCAGTGCTAGTTTACAGGGAAACACCATATATTTT. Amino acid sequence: CSASLQGNTIYF.

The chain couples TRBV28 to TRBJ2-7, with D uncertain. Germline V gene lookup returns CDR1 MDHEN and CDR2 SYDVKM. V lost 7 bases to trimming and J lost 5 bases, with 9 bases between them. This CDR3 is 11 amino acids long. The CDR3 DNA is TGTGCCAGCACCTCTCGGGACGAGCAGTACTTC. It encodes CASTSRDEQYF.

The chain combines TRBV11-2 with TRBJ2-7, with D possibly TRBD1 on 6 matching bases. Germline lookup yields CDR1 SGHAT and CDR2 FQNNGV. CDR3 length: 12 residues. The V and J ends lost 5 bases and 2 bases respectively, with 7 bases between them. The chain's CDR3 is CASSRDTYEQYV. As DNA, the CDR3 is TGTGCCAGCAGCCGGGACACCTACGAGCAGTACGTC.

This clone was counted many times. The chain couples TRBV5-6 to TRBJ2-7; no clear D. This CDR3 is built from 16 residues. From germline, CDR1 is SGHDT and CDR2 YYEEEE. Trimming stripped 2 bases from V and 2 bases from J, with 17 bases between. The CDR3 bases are TGTGCCAGCAGCTTTAACAGTTTGACCTCCCCCTACGAGCAGTACGTC. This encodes CASSFNSLTSPYEQYV.

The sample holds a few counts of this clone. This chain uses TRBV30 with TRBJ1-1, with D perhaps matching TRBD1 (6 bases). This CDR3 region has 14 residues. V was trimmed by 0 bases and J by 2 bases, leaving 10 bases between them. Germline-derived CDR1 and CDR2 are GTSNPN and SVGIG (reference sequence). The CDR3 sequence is CAWSVSGVNTEAFF. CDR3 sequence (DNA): TGTGCCTGGAGTGTATCAGGGGTAAACACTGAAGCTTTCTTT.

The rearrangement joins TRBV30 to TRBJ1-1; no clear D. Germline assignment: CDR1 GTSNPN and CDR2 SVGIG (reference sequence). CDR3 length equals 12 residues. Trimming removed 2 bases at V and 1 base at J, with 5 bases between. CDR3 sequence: CAWSYTNTEAFF. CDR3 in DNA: TGTGCCTGGAGTTACACGAACACTGAAGCTTTCTTT.

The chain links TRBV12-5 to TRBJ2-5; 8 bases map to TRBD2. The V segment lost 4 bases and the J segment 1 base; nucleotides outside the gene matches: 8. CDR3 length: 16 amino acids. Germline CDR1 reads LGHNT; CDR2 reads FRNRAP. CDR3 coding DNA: TGTGCTAGTGGTTCGCCCGGGGGGGGAGGCCAAGAGACCCAGTACTTC. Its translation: CASGSPGGGGQETQYF.

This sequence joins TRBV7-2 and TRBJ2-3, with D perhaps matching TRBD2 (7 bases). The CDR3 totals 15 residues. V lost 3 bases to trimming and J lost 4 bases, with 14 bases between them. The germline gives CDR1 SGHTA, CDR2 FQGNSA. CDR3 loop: CASSFPGGSSDTQYF. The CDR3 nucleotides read TGTGCCAGCAGCTTCCCGGGGGGCAGTTCAGATACGCAGTATTTT.